The clone carrying this T cell receptor beta chain showed up many times. Its antigen is unidentified. These data belong to a study of T cells in Graves' hyperthyroidism and ophthalmopathy. Study-wide results and caveats: Blood also contained most expanded thyroid clonotypes above 0.001.

Out of approximately 10 ml of fresh peripheral blood came the PBMCs. The CDR3 is made up of 13 amino acids. CDR1 MNHNS and CDR2 SASEGT come from the germline V gene. V was cut by 5 bases and J by 3 bases, with 10 bases left in between. The source material, RNA transcripts, was used to amplify TCR beta CDR3 regions. The primer set for the first-round RT-PCR of the TCR CDR3 was HTBI. TCRdb reanalysed the multiplex PCR reads using MiXCR and keeps one entry per CDR3 protein. This table holds some 490,000 distinct CDR3 sequences, roughly a sixth found once. The receptor comes from a woman under 40 with Graves' ophthalmopathy. The gene calls are TRBV6-1 and TRBJ1-1; D is undetermined. The material sequenced was blood. CDR3 in amino acids: CASSPIRYTEAFF. The CDR3 DNA sequence: TGTGCCAGCAGTCCCATTCGATACACTGAAGCTTTCTTT.